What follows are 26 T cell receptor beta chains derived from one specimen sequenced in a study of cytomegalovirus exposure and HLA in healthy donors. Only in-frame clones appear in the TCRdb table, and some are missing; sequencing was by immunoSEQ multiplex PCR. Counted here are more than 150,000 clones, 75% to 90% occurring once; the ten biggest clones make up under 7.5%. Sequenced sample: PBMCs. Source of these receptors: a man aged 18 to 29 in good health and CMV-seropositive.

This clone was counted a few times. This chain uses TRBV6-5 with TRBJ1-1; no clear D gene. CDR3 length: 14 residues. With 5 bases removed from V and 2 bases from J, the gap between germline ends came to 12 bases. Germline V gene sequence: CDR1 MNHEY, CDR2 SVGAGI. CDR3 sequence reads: CASSAATPNTEAFF. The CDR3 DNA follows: TGTGCCAGCAGTGCGGCTACCCCAAACACTGAAGCTTTCTTT.

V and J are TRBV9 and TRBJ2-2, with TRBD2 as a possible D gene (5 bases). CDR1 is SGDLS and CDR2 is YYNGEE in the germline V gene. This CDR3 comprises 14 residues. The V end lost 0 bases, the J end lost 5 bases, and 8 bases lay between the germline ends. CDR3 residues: CASSVATGTGELFF. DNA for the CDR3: TGTGCCAGCAGCGTAGCTACGGGGACCGGGGAGCTGTTTTTT.

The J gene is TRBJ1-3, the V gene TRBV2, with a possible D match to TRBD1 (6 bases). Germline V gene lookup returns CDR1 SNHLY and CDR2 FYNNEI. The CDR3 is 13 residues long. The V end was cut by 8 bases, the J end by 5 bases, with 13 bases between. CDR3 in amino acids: CASGQGFRNTIYF. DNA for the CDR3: TGTGCCAGCGGGCAGGGGTTTAGAAACACCATATATTTT.

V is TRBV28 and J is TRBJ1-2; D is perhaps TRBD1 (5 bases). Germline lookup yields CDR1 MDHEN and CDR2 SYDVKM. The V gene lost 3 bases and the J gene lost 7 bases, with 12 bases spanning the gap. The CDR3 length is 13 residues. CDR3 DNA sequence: TGTGCCAGCAGTTTGGGTAGGGGACTTGGCTACACCTTC. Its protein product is CASSLGRGLGYTF.

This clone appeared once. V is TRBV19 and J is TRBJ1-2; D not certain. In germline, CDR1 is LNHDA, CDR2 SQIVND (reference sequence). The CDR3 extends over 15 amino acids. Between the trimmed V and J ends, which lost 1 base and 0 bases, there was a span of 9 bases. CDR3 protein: CASSIAPGANYGYTF. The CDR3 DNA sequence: TGTGCCAGTAGTATAGCCCCCGGGGCTAACTATGGCTACACCTTC.

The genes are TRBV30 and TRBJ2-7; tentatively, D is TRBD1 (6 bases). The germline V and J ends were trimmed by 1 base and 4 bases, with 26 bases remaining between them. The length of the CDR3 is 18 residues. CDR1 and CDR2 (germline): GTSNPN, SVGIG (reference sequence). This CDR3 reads CAWSGGRRKEGRWYEQYF. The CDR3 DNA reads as TGTGCCTGGAGTGGGGGGCGAAGGAAAGAAGGGCGTTGGTACGAGCAGTACTTC.

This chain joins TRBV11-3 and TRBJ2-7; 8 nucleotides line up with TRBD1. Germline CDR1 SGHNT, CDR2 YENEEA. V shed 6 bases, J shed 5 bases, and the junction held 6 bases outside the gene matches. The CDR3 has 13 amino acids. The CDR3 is CASRGQGSNEQYF. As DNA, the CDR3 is TGTGCCAGCAGAGGACAGGGTTCCAACGAGCAGTACTTC.

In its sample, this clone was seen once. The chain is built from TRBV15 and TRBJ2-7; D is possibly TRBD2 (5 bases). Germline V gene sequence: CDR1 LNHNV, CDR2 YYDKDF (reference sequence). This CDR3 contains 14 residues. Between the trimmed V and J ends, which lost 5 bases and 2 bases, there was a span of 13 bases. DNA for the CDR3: TGTGCCACCAGCCCGCCGGGGTTACCCTACGAGCAGTACTTC. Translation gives CATSPPGLPYEQYF.

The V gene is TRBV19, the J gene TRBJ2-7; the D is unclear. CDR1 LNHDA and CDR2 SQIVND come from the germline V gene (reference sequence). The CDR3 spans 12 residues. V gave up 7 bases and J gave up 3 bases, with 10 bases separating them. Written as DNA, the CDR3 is TGTGCCAGTAAATCCAGATACTACGAGCAGTACTTC. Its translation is CASKSRYYEQYF.

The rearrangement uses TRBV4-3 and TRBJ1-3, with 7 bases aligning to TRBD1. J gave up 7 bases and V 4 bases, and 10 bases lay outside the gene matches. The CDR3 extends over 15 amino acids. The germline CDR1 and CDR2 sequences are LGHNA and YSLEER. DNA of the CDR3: TGCGCCAGCAGCCCAACGACAGGGTCTTTGAACACCATATATTTT. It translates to CASSPTTGSLNTIYF.

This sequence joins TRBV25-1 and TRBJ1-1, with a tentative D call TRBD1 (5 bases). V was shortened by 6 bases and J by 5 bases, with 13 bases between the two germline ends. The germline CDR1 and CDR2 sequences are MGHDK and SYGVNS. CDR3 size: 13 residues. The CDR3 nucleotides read TGTGCCAGCAGCCCGGGGGACGCAACTGAAGCTTTCTTT. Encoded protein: CASSPGDATEAFF.

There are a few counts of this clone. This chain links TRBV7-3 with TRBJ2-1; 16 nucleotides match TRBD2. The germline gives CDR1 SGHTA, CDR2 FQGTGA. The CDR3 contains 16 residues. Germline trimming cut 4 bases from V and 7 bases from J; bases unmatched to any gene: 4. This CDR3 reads CASSWGLAGGWNEQFF. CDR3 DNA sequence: TGTGCCAGCAGCTGGGGACTAGCGGGAGGGTGGAATGAGCAGTTCTTC. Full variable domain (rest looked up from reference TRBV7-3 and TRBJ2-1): GAGVSQTPSNKVTEKGKYVELRCDPISGHTALYWYRQSLGQGPEFLIYFQGTGAADDSGLPNDRFFAVRPEGSVSTLKIQRTERGDSAVYLCASSWGLAGGWNEQFFGPGTRLTVL.

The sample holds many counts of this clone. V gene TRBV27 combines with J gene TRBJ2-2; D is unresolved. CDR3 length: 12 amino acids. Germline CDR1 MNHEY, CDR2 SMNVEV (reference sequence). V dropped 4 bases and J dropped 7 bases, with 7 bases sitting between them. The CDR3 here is CASSSLGGELFF. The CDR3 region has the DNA TGTGCCAGCAGTTCCCTCGGCGGGGAGCTGTTTTTT.

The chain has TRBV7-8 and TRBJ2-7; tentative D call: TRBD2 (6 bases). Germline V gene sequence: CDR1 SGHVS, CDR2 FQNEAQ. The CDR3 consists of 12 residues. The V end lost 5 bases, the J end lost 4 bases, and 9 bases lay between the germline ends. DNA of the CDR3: TGTGCCAGCAGCCGACTAGTTTACGAGCAGTACTTC. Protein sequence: CASSRLVYEQYF.

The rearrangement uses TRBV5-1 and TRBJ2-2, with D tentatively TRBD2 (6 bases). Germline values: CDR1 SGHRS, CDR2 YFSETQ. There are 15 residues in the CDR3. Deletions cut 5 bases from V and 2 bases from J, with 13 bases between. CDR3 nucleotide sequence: TGCGCCAGCAGTTCCGGGAGCCTAAACACCGGGGAGCTGTTTTTT. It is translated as CASSSGSLNTGELFF.

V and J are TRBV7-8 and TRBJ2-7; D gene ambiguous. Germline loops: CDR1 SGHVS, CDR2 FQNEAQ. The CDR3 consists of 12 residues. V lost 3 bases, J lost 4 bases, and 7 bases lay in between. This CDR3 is CASSFGQYEQYF. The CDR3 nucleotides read TGTGCCAGCAGCTTTGGGCAGTACGAGCAGTACTTC. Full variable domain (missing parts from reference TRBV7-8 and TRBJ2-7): GAGVSQSPRYKVAKRGQDVALRCDPISGHVSLFWYQQALGQGPEFLTYFQNEAQLDKSGLPSDRFFAERPEGSVSTLKIQRTQQEDSAVYLCASSFGQYEQYFGPGTRLTVT.

CDR3 DNA sequence: TGTGCCAGTAGGCCACAGATCACAGATACGCAGTATTTT. This sequence encodes CASRPQITDTQYF. The rearrangement links TRBV19 to TRBJ2-3; D is undetermined. CDR1 and CDR2 from the germline V gene are LNHDA and SQIVND (reference sequence). The CDR3 is 13 residues long. V shed 6 bases and J shed 2 bases, with 9 bases lying between them.

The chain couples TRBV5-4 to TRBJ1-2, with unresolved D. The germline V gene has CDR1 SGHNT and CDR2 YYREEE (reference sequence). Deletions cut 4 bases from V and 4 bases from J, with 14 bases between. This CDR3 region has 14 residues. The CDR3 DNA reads TGTGCCAGCAGCCGAGGAGGCCGGACCTATGGCTACACCTTC. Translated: CASSRGGRTYGYTF. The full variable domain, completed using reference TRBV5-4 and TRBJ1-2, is ETGVTQSPTHLIKTRGQQVTLRCSSQSGHNTVSWYQQALGQGPQFIFQYYREEENGRGNFPPRFSGLQFPNYSSELNVNALELDDSALYLCASSRGGRTYGYTFGSGTRLTVV.

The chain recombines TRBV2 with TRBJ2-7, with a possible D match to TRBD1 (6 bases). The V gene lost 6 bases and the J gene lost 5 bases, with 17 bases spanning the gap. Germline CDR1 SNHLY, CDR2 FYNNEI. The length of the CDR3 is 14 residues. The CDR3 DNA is TGTGCCAGCAGCGTACAGGGACCCTCGGACGAGCAGTACTTC. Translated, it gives CASSVQGPSDEQYF.

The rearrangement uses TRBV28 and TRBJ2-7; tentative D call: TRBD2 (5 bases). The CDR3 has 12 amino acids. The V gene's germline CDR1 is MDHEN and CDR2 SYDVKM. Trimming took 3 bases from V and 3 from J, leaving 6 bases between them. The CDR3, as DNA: TGTGCCAGCAGTTTCGGGGTCTACGAGCAGTACTTC. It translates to CASSFGVYEQYF. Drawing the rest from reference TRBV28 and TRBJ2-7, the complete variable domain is DVKVTQSSRYLVKRTGEKVFLECVQDMDHENMFWYRQDPGLGLRLIYFSYDVKMKEKGDIPEGYSVSREKKERFSLILESASTNQTSMYLCASSFGVYEQYFGPGTRLTVT.

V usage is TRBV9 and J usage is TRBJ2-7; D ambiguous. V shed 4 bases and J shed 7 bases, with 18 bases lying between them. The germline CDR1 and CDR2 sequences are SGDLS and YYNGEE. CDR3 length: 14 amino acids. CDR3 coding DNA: TGTGCCAGCAGCCCTCGTGGGCTTAGTGGGGAGCAGTACTTC. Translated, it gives CASSPRGLSGEQYF.

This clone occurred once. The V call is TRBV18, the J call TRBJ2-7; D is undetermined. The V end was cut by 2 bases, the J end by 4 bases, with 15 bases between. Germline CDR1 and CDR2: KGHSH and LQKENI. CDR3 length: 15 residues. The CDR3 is CASSPRTVGTYEQYF. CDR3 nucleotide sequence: TGTGCCAGCTCACCAAGAACGGTGGGCACGTACGAGCAGTACTTC.

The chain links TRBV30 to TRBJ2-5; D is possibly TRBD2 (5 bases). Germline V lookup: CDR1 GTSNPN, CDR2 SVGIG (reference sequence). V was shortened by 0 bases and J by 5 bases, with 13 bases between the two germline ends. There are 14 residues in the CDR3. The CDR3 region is CAWSVRGGLETQYF. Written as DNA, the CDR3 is TGTGCCTGGAGTGTCCGCGGAGGCCTGGAGACCCAGTACTTC.

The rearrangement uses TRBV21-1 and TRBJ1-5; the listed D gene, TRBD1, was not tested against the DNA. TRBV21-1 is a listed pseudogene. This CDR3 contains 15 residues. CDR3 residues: CASSPRDRANQPQHF. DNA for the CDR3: TGTGCCAGCAGCCCCCGCGACAGGGCCAATCAGCCCCAGCATTTT.

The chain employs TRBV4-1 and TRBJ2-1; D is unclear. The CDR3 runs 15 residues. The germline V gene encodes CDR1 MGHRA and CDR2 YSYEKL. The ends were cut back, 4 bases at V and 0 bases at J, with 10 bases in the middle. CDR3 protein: CASSPERSSYNEQFF. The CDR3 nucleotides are TGCGCCAGCAGCCCGGAACGGAGCTCCTACAATGAGCAGTTCTTC.

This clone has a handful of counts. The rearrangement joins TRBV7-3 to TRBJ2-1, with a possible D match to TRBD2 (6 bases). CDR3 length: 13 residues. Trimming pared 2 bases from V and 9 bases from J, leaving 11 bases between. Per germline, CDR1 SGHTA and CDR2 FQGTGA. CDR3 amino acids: CASSLGSEGEQFF. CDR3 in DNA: TGTGCCAGCAGCTTAGGATCGGAGGGTGAGCAGTTCTTC.